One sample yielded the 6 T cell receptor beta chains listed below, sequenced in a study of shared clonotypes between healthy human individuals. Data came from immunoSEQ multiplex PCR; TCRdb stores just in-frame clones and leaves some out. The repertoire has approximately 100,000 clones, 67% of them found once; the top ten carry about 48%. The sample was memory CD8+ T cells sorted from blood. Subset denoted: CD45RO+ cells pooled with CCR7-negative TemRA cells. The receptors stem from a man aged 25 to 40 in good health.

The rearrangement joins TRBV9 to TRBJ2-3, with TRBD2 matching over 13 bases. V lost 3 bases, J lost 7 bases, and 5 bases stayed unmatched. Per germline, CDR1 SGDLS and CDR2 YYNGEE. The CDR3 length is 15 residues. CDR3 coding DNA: TGTGCCAGCAGCGGTACTAGCGGGAGGGCTCATACGCAGTATTTT. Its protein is CASSGTSGRAHTQYF.

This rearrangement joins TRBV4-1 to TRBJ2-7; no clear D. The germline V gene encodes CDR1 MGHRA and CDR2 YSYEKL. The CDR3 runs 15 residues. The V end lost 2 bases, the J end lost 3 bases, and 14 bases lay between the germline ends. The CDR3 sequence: CASSQIPGPSYEQYF. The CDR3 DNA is TGCGCCAGCAGCCAAATCCCGGGCCCCAGCTACGAGCAGTACTTC.

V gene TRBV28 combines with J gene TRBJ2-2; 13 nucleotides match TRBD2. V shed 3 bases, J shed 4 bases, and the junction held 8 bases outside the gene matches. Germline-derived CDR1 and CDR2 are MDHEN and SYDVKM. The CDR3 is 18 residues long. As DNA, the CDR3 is TGTGCCAGCAGTTTGGGGACTAGCGGGGCCCGGGCCACCGGGGAGCTGTTTTTT. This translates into CASSLGTSGARATGELFF.

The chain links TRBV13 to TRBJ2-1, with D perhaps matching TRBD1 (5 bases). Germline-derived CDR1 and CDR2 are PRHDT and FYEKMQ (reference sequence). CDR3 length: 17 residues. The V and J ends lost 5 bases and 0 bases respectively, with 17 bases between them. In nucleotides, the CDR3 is TGTGCCAGCAGCCCAGGGCTAGGCGGAATCTCCTACAATGAGCAGTTCTTC. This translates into CASSPGLGGISYNEQFF.

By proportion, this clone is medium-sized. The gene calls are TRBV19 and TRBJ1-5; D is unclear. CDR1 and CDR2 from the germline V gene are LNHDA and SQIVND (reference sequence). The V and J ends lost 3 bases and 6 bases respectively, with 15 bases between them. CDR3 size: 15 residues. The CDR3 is CASSIGSQAFQPQHF. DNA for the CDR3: TGTGCCAGTAGTATCGGGTCCCAGGCGTTTCAGCCCCAGCATTTT.

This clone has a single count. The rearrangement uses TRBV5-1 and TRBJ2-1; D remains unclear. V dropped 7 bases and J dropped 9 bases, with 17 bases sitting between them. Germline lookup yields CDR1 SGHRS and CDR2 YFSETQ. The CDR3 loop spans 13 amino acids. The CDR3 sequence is CASQERHGGEQFF. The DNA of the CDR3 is TGCGCCAGCCAAGAACGACACGGCGGTGAGCAGTTCTTC.